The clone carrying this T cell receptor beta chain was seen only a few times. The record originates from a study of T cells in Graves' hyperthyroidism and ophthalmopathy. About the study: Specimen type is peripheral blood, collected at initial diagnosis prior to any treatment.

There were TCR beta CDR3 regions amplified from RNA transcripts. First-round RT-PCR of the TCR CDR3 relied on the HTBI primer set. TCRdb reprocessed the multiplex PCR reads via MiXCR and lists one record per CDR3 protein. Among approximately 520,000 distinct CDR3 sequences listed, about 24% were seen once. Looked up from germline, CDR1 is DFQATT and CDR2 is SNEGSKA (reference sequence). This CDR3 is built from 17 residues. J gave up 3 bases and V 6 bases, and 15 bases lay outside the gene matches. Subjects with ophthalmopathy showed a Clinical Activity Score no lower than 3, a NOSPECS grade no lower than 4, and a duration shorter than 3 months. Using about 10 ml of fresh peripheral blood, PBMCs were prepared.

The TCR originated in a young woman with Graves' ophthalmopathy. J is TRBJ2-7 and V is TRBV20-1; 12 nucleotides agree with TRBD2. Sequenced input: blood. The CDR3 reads CSARPLRLAGDLYEQYF. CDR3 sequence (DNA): TGCAGTGCCAGACCCCTCCGACTAGCGGGAGACCTCTACGAGCAGTACTTC.